This T cell receptor (beta chain) was obtained from a study of T cells in Graves' hyperthyroidism and ophthalmopathy. CDR3 length: 17 amino acids. Germline V gives CDR1 SNHLY, CDR2 FYNNEI. V dropped 10 bases and J dropped 0; count of bases not matched to a gene: 10. RNA transcripts provided the source from which TCR beta CDR3 regions were amplified. Carried out on the TCR CDR3, a first-round RT-PCR used the HTBI primer set. One entry per CDR3 protein, called by TCRdb with MiXCR from the multiplex PCR reads. The sample yields 550,000 to 800,000 distinct CDR3 sequences, 17% seen once. Study outcomes and limitations: Ophthalmopathy got predicted by the model a median approximately 6.4 months before its onset.

This clonotype appeared many times. Its antigen is not identified. The TCR originated in a man aged 45-65 years with Graves' hyperthyroidism. The source material was blood. The chain combines TRBV2 with TRBJ2-6, with 9 nucleotides matching TRBD1. The DNA for the CDR3 is TGTGCCACCACGAAGGGGACAGGGCACTCTGGGGCCAACGTCCTGACTTTC. Amino acids: CATTKGTGHSGANVLTF.